This T cell receptor (beta chain) was sequenced for a study of early T cells in non-severe SARS-CoV-2 infection. About the research overall: Chains from this unsorted whole-blood bulk RNA could not be paired.

Unique molecular identifiers were affixed to single, distinct cDNA molecules. TCRdb reprocessed the 5' RACE reads via MiXCR and lists one record per CDR3 protein. Among roughly 80,000 distinct CDR3 sequences listed, around 5.6% were seen once. This clonotype was detected ten times or more. The antigen is unknown. The CDR3 covers 13 residues. The germline V gene encodes CDR1 MDHEN and CDR2 SYDVKM. V lost 5 bases, J lost 8 bases, and 16 bases lay in between. Points from the study as a whole: VDJdb-based matching was biased toward anti-spike CD8 responses and missed private and CD4 specificities.

The chain carries TRBV28 and TRBJ2-7; D not certain. Sequencing used whole blood. This sequence was found in an adult who was a healthcare worker with PCR-confirmed SARS-CoV-2 infection or an uninfected control (not recorded which). For the CDR3, the DNA is TGTGCCAGCAGTCCTAATTTGGGATCGAAGCAGTACTTC. It is translated as CASSPNLGSKQYF.